This TCR beta chain originates from a study of blood T cell repertoires in COVID-19. Study in general: Acute and convalescent COVID-19 samples came from the United States, Italy and Spain. T cells, B-cell-depleted T cells, or PBMCs provided the cDNA or gDNA that served as material.

Original processing notes: Estimated nucleated cell counts came from reference gene primer amplification. The table came from immunoSEQ multiplex PCR; TCRdb's copy has only in-frame clones and leaves some out. V and J calls and clone size are those listed in that table; D and trimming were worked out from the DNA. This sample carries approximately 210,000 clones, 80% to 90% of them seen once, and the ten largest clones take approximately 8%. The receptor was isolated from a woman in her forties or fifties with active or convalescent COVID-19. The sample comprised peripheral blood.

The CDR3, as DNA: TGTGCCACCAGTGATCCCCGTCTTGGACACCCCGTACCGAACACCGGGGAGCTGTTTTTT. As protein: CATSDPRLGHPVPNTGELFF. The chain combines TRBV24-1 with TRBJ2-2; maybe TRBD1 (5 bases). The V end was cut by 3 bases, the J end by 0 bases, with 22 bases between. CDR1 and CDR2 (germline): KGHDR, SFDVKD. The length of the CDR3 is 20 residues.